These T cell receptor beta chains were read from a single sample in a study of shared clonotypes between healthy human individuals. Repertoires were generated with immunoSEQ multiplex PCR, while TCRdb's copy carries only in-frame clones and drops some. The table has more than 2,000,000 clones, just over 90% seen once; the top ten hold 0.39%. Sequences were obtained from naive CD4+ T cells from PBMCs. These receptors were obtained from a man between 18 and 29 years old in good health. Some clones in this sample may be carry-over from other donors' samples. Both conserved end residues are part of each CDR3. A D gene is named only where the DNA matches it firmly. Clone size is stated in some rows and not others, as once, few, many or a class when expanded.

CASSSRRADEKLFF	TGTGCCAGCAGTTCGAGACGGGCGGATGAAAAACTGTTTTTT	.	TRBJ1-4	TRBV28	.
CSVELGFGYGYTF	TGCAGCGTTGAATTGGGATTCGGCTATGGCTACACCTTC	.	TRBJ1-2	TRBV29-1	.
CASRHPALGGLADTQYF	TGTGCCAGCAGACACCCCGCCCTAGGGGGCCTGGCAGATACGCAGTATTTT	TRBD1	TRBJ2-3	TRBV28	.
CASSVAGARRETQYF	TGTGCCAGCAGCGTAGCGGGGGCTCGGCGAGAGACCCAGTACTTC	.	TRBJ2-5	TRBV9	.
CSAEGVEKLFF	TGCAGTGCAGAGGGGGTTGAAAAACTGTTTTTT	.	TRBJ1-4	TRBV20-1	.
CASRVYSDISYEQYF	TGTGCCAGCAGGGTTTATTCGGACATATCCTACGAGCAGTACTTC	.	TRBJ2-7	TRBV27	.
CASSTQLAGVVFEQFF	TGTGCCAGCAGCACCCAACTAGCGGGAGTAGTTTTTGAGCAGTTCTTC	TRBD2	TRBJ2-1	TRBV11-2	.
CASSSARGLRDPYNEQFF	TGTGCCAGCAGCTCCGCCAGGGGGCTCCGGGATCCCTACAATGAGCAGTTCTTC	TRBD1	TRBJ2-1	TRBV7-9	.
CSIGTGTDYGYTF	TGCAGCATTGGAACCGGGACAGACTATGGCTACACCTTC	TRBD1	TRBJ1-2	TRBV29-1	.
CASIRNNEQFF	TGTGCCAGCATCCGGAACAATGAGCAGTTCTTC	.	TRBJ2-1	TRBV28	few
CASSVRQGGRDQPQHF	TGTGCCAGCAGCGTTCGACAGGGGGGGCGGGATCAGCCCCAGCATTTT	TRBD1	TRBJ1-5	TRBV2	.
CASSPTPGGGSSYNEQFF	TGTGCCAGCAGTCCCACCCCCGGGGGGGGAAGCTCCTACAATGAGCAGTTCTTC	TRBD2	TRBJ2-1	TRBV28	.
CASSRGHFGANEQFF	TGTGCCAGCAGCCGGGGACACTTCGGGGCCAATGAGCAGTTCTTC	.	TRBJ2-1	TRBV7-9	.
CSAPLGYGYTF	TGCAGTGCTCCCCTGGGGTATGGCTACACCTTC	.	TRBJ1-2	TRBV20-1	.
CASRGGDRPTYEQYF	TGTGCCAGCAGAGGGGGGGACAGGCCTACCTACGAGCAGTACTTC	.	TRBJ2-7	TRBV2	.
CASSEKGPYSNQPQHF	TGTGCCAGCAGTGAAAAGGGGCCCTATAGCAATCAGCCCCAGCATTTT	.	TRBJ1-5	TRBV6-1	.
CASSAPRGGGGYTF	TGTGCCAGCAGCGCCCCGAGGGGGGGAGGAGGCTACACCTTC	.	TRBJ1-2	TRBV9	.
CASSYTGPGTQYF	TGTGCCAGCAGCTATACAGGACCCGGGACGCAGTACTTC	.	TRBJ2-7	TRBV7-9	.
CASREESTNEKLFF	TGCGCCAGCAGGGAGGAATCAACTAATGAAAAACTGTTTTTT	.	TRBJ1-4	TRBV5-1	.
CASSPGEWASGATDTQYF	TGTGCCAGCAGCCCCGGGGAATGGGCTAGCGGGGCCACAGATACGCAGTATTTT	TRBD2	TRBJ2-3	TRBV11-2	.
CASRPGRVRETQYF	TGTGCCAGCAGGCCCGGTAGGGTACGAGAGACCCAGTACTTC	.	TRBJ2-5	TRBV6-5	.
CASSPPGTDTQYF	TGTGCCAGCTCACCTCCAGGCACAGATACGCAGTATTTT	.	TRBJ2-3	TRBV18	.
CATSTGLAGGHEQYF	TGTGCCACCAGCACAGGACTAGCGGGAGGGCACGAGCAGTACTTC	TRBD2	TRBJ2-7	TRBV15	.
CASTPSGRNNEQFF	TGTGCCAGCACTCCCTCGGGCCGTAACAATGAGCAGTTCTTC	.	TRBJ2-1	TRBV28	once
CASSSAPGQGYEKLFF	TGCGCCAGCTCCTCCGCGCCGGGACAGGGTTATGAAAAACTGTTTTTT	TRBD1	TRBJ1-4	TRBV5-1	.
CASSLEGLLGSTDTQYF	TGTGCCAGCAGCTTAGAGGGACTACTTGGAAGCACAGATACGCAGTATTTT	TRBD2	TRBJ2-3	TRBV11-2	.
CASSWPILTGGTYEQYF	TGCGCCAGCAGCTGGCCCATCCTGACAGGGGGAACCTACGAGCAGTACTTC	TRBD1	TRBJ2-7	TRBV5-1	once
CSVGTSGTAKNIQYF	TGCAGCGTGGGGACTAGCGGGACCGCCAAAAACATTCAGTACTTC	TRBD2	TRBJ2-4	TRBV29-1	.
CATRSASSTDTQYF	TGTGCCACCCGGTCGGCTAGTAGCACAGATACGCAGTATTTT	.	TRBJ2-3	TRBV15	.
CASSRQGASWEELFF	TGTGCCAGCAGCCGACAGGGCGCAAGCTGGGAGGAGCTGTTTTTT	TRBD1	TRBJ2-2	TRBV5-8	.
CASSLLDYSNQPQHF	TGCGCCAGCAGCCTCCTAGACTATAGCAATCAGCCCCAGCATTTT	.	TRBJ1-5	TRBV4-1	.
CASSPIEQYF	TGTGCCAGCAGCCCCATCGAGCAGTACTTC	.	TRBJ2-7	TRBV28	.
CASSEGSNYGYTF	TGTGCCAGCAGTGAGGGTTCAAACTATGGCTACACCTTC	.	TRBJ1-2	TRBV6-1	.
CASSPGQGSWQYF	TGTGCCAGCAGCCCCGGACAGGGGAGCTGGCAGTACTTC	TRBD1	TRBJ2-7	TRBV7-3	.
CASSGTAYEQYF	TGTGCCAGCTCAGGGACTGCCTACGAGCAGTACTTC	.	TRBJ2-7	TRBV18	.
CASSDPGQGSYEQYF	TGTGCCAGTAGTGATCCGGGACAGGGGAGTTACGAGCAGTACTTC	TRBD1	TRBJ2-7	TRBV19	.
CASSQLAHNEQFF	TGCGCCAGCAGCCAACTAGCGCACAATGAGCAGTTCTTC	.	TRBJ2-1	TRBV4-1	.
CAISGRGRVGANVLTF	TGTGCCATCAGTGGCAGGGGGCGCGTCGGGGCCAACGTCCTGACTTTC	TRBD1	TRBJ2-6	TRBV10-3	.
CASSLGGRETQYF	TGTGCCAGCAGCTTAGGGGGTCGAGAGACCCAGTACTTC	.	TRBJ2-5	TRBV7-2	.
CASSYSTGTAYF	TGTGCCAGCAGTTACTCGACTGGGACAGCCTACTTC	TRBD1	TRBJ2-7	TRBV6-5	once
CASSREGVSNTEAFF	TGCGCCAGCAGCCGGGAGGGGGTTTCGAACACTGAAGCTTTCTTT	.	TRBJ1-1	TRBV5-1	.
CASSLVGEAFF	TGTGCCAGCAGCTTAGTCGGTGAAGCTTTCTTT	.	TRBJ1-1	TRBV7-8	.
CASSEGGAGNTIYF	TGTGCCAGCAGTGAAGGAGGGGCTGGAAACACCATATATTTT	.	TRBJ1-3	TRBV6-1	.
CASSFDYRGPEAFF	TGTGCCAGCAGCTTCGATTACAGGGGACCTGAAGCTTTCTTT	TRBD1	TRBJ1-1	TRBV11-2	.
CASSYFGTGLDEQYF	TGTGCCAGCAGTTACTTCGGGACAGGGCTCGACGAGCAGTACTTC	TRBD1	TRBJ2-7	TRBV6-6	.
CASRPPTSGANVLTF	TGTGCCAGCCGCCCCCCGACCTCTGGGGCCAACGTCCTGACTTTC	.	TRBJ2-6	TRBV6-5	.
CASSPAEIRHQPQHF	TGTGCCAGCAGCCCCGCAGAAATAAGACATCAGCCCCAGCATTTT	.	TRBJ1-5	TRBV7-2	.
CAGVSSGGETQYF	TGTGCTGGGGTTTCTAGCGGGGGGGAGACCCAGTACTTC	TRBD2	TRBJ2-5	TRBV30	.
CASIKGRGTGTTEAFF	TGTGCCAGTATTAAAGGAAGGGGGACAGGCACGACTGAAGCTTTCTTT	TRBD1	TRBJ1-1	TRBV19	.
CASSLAWETQYF	TGCGCCAGCAGCTTGGCGTGGGAGACCCAGTACTTC	.	TRBJ2-5	TRBV5-1	.
CASSRASGNYNEQFF	TGTGCCAGCAGCAGGGCTAGCGGGAACTACAATGAGCAGTTCTTC	TRBD2	TRBJ2-1	TRBV14	.
CASSTTPTYEQYF	TGCGCCAGCAGTACAACACCAACCTACGAGCAGTACTTC	.	TRBJ2-7	TRBV5-1	.